The clone carrying this TCR beta chain was counted at least ten times. Its antigen remains unknown. Repertoires were generated with immunoSEQ multiplex PCR, while TCRdb's copy carries only in-frame clones and drops some. The data show more than 150,000 clones, 70% to 90% seen once. The data are from a study of Ad26.COV2.S vaccination and SARS-CoV-2 variants. Study-wide points: Spike-specific TCR breadth was greater after Ad26.COV2.S than placebo. Across vaccine and placebo recipients, the breadth of non-spike TCRs was similar. Marked by substantial breadth, spike-specific CD8+ and CD4+ T cell responses were reportedly seen after vaccination.

From germline, CDR1 is LGHDT and CDR2 YNNKEL (reference sequence). Trimming stripped 2 bases from V and 8 bases from J, with 12 bases between. There are 13 residues in the CDR3. This TCR derives from a human donor who had recovered from COVID-19. The rearrangement joins TRBV3-1 (or the pseudogene TRBV3-2) to TRBJ1-2; no clear D gene. Sequences were derived from peripheral blood, sampled after recovery from COVID-19. The CDR3 DNA reads TGTGCCAGCAGCCAAATTTTAGGCGCCGGCTACACCTTC. Protein: CASSQILGAGYTF.